This is a list of T cell receptor beta chains from one sample in a study of blood T cell repertoires in COVID-19. Sequencing used immunoSEQ multiplex PCR; TCRdb keeps in-frame clones, though not all of them. The repertoire consists of fewer than 400,000 clones, with around 83% occurring once and the leading ten covering 2.5% to 3%. Sequenced: peripheral blood. The receptors derive from a man aged 25 to 40 with active or convalescent COVID-19. Each CDR3 is given with its conserved first and last residue. The D gene is left open where the match is weak. Clone size, where shown, is once, few, many, or a class for clones that have expanded.

TRBV10-3,TRBJ1-1,-,-,TGTGCCATCAGTGAGTCTTCGAGGGCTGAAGCTTTCTTT,CAISESSRAEAFF
TRBV7-2,TRBJ2-1,-,-,TGTGCCAGCAGCTTATCGGTAGTAGTGCATGAGCAGTTCTTC,CASSLSVVVHEQFF
TRBV5-1,TRBJ2-6,-,-,TGCGCCAGCAGCCAACAGGGGAGGGGGGCCAACGTCCTGACTTTC,CASSQQGRGANVLTF
TRBV4-3,TRBJ2-2,-,-,TGCGCCAGCAGCCAAGACTGGGCCACCGGGGAGCTGTTTTTT,CASSQDWATGELFF
TRBV2,TRBJ2-7,-,TRBD2,TGTGCCAGCAGTGAAGTAGCGGGGAGATCCTACGAGCAGTACTTC,CASSEVAGRSYEQYF
TRBV2,TRBJ2-2,-,-,TGTGCCAGCAGTTTATGGGGCGCCAACACCGGGGAGCTGTTTTTT,CASSLWGANTGELFF
TRBV29-1,TRBJ1-2,-,-,TGCAGCGTTGTAAGGCAGGGGTATGGCTACACCTTC,CSVVRQGYGYTF
TRBV28,TRBJ1-5,few,-,TGTGCCAGCAGTCAGCCGGGAACAGGGTTTCGGTTGCGCCATCAGCCCCAGCATTTT,CASSQPGTGFRLRHQPQHF
TRBV3-1/TRBV3-2,TRBJ2-7,-,-,TGTGCCAGCAGCCTCCCAGGGATTTCCTACGAGCAGTACTTC,CASSLPGISYEQYF
TRBV18,TRBJ2-7,-,-,TGTGGGGGAGGTTCCCAGGGCAGGGAGCAGTACTTC,CGGGSQGREQYF
TRBV25-1,TRBJ1-1,-,-,TGTGCCAGCAGGCCCGGGACGGGGAGGACTGAAGCTTTCTTT,CASRPGTGRTEAFF
TRBV12-3/TRBV12-4,TRBJ1-2,-,TRBD1,TGTGCCAGCACCCTACAGGGGGGCTATGGCTACACCTTC,CASTLQGGYGYTF
TRBV9,TRBJ1-2,-,-,TGTGCCAGCAGCACTCCAATGGGGCGGAATGGCTACACCTTC,CASSTPMGRNGYTF
TRBV7-8,TRBJ1-1,-,-,TGTGCCAGCAGCCGGGGCCTGAACACTGAAGCTTTCTTT,CASSRGLNTEAFF
TRBV11-3,TRBJ1-1,-,TRBD1,TGTGCCAGCAGCGTAACAGGGGGCACCACTGAAGCTTTCTTT,CASSVTGGTTEAFF
TRBV9,TRBJ2-7,-,-,TGTGCCAGCAGCGTAGACATCTCCGGACAGTTCTACGAGCAGTACTTC,CASSVDISGQFYEQYF
TRBV7-2,TRBJ2-7,-,-,TGTGCCAGCAGCTTAGGACGGGGTGGGAGCAACGAGCAGTACTTC,CASSLGRGGSNEQYF
TRBV27,TRBJ2-7,-,-,TGTGCCAGCAGCCTTGGACTTACCAAGACCTACGAGCAGTACTTC,CASSLGLTKTYEQYF
TRBV5-4,TRBJ2-5,-,-,TGTGCCAGCAGTCCCCAGGGACAAGAGACCCAGTACTTC,CASSPQGQETQYF
TRBV14,TRBJ2-7,-,-,TGTGCCAGCAGCCAAGCCTCAGGGTTCGACGAGCAGTACTTC,CASSQASGFDEQYF